This TCR beta chain was sequenced in a study of radiation and T cells in renal cell carcinoma. Time point: blood 4 weeks post-SBRT, at nephrectomy. Regarding treatment: 15 Gy SBRT to primary tumor, nephrectomy 4 weeks later. Data came from immunoSEQ multiplex PCR; TCRdb stores just in-frame clones and leaves some out. In the table there are around 78,000 clones, about 89% of which are singletons. The CDR3 length is 14 residues. The source was blood, collected from a patient whose treatment included radiotherapy and nephrectomy. This chain connects TRBV12-2 to TRBJ2-4; the table assigns TRBD1, which was not confirmed against the DNA. TRBV12-2 constitutes a pseudogene. This TCR derives from a woman aged 65 to 85 with renal cell carcinoma. The CDR3 reads CASYSTGVKNIQYF. CDR3 sequence (DNA): TGTGCAAGTTACTCCACAGGGGTGAAAAACATTCAGTACTTC.